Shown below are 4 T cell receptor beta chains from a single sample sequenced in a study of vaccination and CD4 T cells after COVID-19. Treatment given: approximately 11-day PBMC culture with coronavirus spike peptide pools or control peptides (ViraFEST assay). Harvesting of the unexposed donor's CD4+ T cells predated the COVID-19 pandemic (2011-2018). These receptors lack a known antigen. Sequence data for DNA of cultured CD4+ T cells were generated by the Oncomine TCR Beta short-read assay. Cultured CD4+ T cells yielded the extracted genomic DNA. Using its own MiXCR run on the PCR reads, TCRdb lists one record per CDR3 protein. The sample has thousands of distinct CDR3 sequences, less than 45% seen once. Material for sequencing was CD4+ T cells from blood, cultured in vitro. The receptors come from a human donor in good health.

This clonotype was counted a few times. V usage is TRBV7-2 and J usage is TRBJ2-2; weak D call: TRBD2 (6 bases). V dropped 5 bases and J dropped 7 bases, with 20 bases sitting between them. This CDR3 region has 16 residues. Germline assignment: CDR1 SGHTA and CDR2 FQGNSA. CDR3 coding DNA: TGTGCCAGCAGCCCCCGGGTTGGTAGCGGAGGCGGGGAGCTGTTTTTT. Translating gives CASSPRVGSGGGELFF. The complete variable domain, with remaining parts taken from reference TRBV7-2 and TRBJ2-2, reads GAGVSQSPSNKVTEKGKDVELRCDPISGHTALYWYRQSLGQGLEFLIYFQGNSAPDKSGLPSDRFSAERTGGSVSTLTIQRTQQEDSAVYLCASSPRVGSGGGELFFGEGSRLTVL.

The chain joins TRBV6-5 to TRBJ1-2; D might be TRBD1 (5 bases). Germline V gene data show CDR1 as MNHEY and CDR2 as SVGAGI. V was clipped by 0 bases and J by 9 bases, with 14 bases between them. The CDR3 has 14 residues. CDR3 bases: TGTGCCAGCAGTTACTCCAGACAGTTCCTTAGCTACACCTTC. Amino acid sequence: CASSYSRQFLSYTF.

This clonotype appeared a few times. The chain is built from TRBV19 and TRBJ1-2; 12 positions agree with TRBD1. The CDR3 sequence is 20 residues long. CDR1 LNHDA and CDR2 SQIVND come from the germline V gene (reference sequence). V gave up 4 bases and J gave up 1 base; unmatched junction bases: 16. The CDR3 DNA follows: TGTGCCAGTAGTACCCCCTACGCCGGGACAGGGGGCCGGGTTAACTATGGCTACACCTTC. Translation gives CASSTPYAGTGGRVNYGYTF.

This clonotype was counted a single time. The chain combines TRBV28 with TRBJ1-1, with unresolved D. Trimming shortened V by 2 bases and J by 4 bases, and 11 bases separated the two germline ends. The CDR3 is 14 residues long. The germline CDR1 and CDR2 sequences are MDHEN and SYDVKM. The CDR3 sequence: CASSLVLPGTEAFF. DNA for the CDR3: TGTGCCAGCAGTTTAGTCTTGCCGGGCACTGAAGCTTTCTTT.